The rows below give T cell receptor beta chains drawn from one sample of a study of shared clonotypes between healthy human individuals. Generated by immunoSEQ multiplex PCR, the TCRdb table keeps only in-frame clones and is missing some. In the table there are millions of clones, 85% to 95% of which are singletons. The sample comprised naive CD8+ T cells from PBMCs. These receptors all stem from a man younger than 30 in good health. Some clones in this sample may be carry-over from other donors' samples. Each CDR3 is given without its conserved first and last residue. Fields, in order: V gene, J gene, clone size, D gene, CDR3 protein. A D gene is named only where the DNA matches it firmly. Part of the rows lack a size; the others show once, few, many or a class for expanded clones.

V: TRBV29-1
J: TRBJ2-1
size: -
D: -
CDR3: SVQGGPGNEQF

V: TRBV7-3
J: TRBJ2-7
size: -
D: -
CDR3: ASSLKGSYYEQY

V: TRBV6-1
J: TRBJ2-2
size: once
D: TRBD1
CDR3: ASSVYRGNTGELF

V: TRBV15
J: TRBJ2-7
size: -
D: TRBD1
CDR3: ATSSGQGTYEQY

V: TRBV19
J: TRBJ2-7
size: -
D: -
CDR3: ASSISGAETYEQY

V: TRBV27
J: TRBJ2-5
size: -
D: TRBD2
CDR3: ASSGGVTQY

V: TRBV9
J: TRBJ1-2
size: -
D: -
CDR3: ASSVGGANYGYT

V: TRBV19
J: TRBJ2-7
size: few
D: -
CDR3: ASSIGELYEQY

V: TRBV19
J: TRBJ1-1
size: once
D: -
CDR3: ASSIDRGTEAF

V: TRBV2
J: TRBJ1-5
size: -
D: -
CDR3: ASSEGPRGDQH